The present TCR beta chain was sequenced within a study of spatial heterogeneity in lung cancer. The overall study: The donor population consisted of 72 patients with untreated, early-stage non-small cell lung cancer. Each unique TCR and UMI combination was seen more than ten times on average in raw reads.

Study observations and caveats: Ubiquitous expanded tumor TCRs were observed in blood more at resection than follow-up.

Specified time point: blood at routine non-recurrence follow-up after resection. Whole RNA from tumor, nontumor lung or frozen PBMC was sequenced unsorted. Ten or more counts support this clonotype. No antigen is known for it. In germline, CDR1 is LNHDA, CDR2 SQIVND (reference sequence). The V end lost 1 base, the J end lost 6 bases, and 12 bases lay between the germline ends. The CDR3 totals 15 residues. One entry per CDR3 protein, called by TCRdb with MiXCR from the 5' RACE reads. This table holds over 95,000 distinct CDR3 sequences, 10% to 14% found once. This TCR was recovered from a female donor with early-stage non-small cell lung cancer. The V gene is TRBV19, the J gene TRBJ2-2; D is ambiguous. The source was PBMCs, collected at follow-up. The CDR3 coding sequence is TGTGCCAGTAGTATAGTGGTCTCATCGGCCGGGGAGCTGTTTTTT. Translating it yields CASSIVVSSAGELFF. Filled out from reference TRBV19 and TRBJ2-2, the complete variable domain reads DGGITQSPKYLFRKEGQNVTLSCEQNLNHDAMYWYRQDPGQGLRLIYYSQIVNDFQKGDIAEGYSVSREKKESFPLTVTSAQKNPTAFYLCASSIVVSSAGELFFGEGSRLTVL.